This T cell receptor (beta chain) stems from a study of breast tumors, draining lymph nodes, adjacent tissues. Study-wide results and caveats: Tumors had less TCR diversity than lymph nodes, more than nontumor tissue. The lymph node origin of tumor T cells was framed as consistent with a hypothesis, not demonstrated. The data were judged consistent with most tumor T cells coming from lymph node and expanding in tumor.

Via MiXCR, TCRdb re-called the multiplex PCR reads, giving one row per CDR3 protein. Seen here are under 75,000 distinct CDR3 sequences, approximately 54% observed once, and the top ten hold roughly 18%. This clonotype was observed at least ten times. Its specificity is not known. V gave up 5 bases and J gave up 3 bases, with 14 bases separating them. The CDR3 is 15 residues long. The germline CDR1 and CDR2 sequences are MDHEN and SYDVKM. Source material: breast tumor tissue. The rearrangement uses TRBV28 and TRBJ1-3; maybe TRBD1 (6 bases). This clonotype was obtained from a female donor with breast cancer. Some clones in this sample may be carry-over from other donors' samples. In nucleotides, the CDR3 is TGTGCCAGCAGTCTACGGGGGGCTGGTGGAAACACCATATATTTT. It encodes CASSLRGAGGNTIYF.